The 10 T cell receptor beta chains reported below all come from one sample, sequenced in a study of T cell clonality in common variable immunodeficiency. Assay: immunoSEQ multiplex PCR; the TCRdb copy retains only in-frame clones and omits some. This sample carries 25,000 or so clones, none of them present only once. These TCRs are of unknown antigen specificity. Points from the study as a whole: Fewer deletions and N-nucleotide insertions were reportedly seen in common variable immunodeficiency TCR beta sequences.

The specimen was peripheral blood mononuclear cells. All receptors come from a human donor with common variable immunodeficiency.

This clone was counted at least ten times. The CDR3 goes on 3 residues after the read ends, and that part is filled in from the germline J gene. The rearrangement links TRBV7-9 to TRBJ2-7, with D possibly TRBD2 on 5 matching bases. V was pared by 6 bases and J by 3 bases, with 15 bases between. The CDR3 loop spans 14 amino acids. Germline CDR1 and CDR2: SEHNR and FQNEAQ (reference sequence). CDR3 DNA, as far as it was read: TGTGCCAGCAGTCCCAGCGGTTGGGACTACGAG. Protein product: CASSPSGWDYE. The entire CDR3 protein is CASSPSGWDYEQYF.

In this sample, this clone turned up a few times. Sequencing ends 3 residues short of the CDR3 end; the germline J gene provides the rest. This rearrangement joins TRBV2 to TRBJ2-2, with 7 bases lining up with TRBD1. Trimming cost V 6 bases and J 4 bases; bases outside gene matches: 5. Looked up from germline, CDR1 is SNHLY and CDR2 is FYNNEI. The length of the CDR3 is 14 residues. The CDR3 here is CASSWDRSTGELFF. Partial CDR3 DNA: TGTGCCAGCAGCTGGGACAGATCCACCGGGGAG.

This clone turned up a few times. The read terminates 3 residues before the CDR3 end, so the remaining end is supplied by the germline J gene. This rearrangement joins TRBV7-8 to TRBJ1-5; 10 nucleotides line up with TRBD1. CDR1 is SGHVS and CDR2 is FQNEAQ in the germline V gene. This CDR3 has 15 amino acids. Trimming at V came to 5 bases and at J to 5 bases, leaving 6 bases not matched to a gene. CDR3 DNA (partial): TGTGCCAGCAGCCCACCGGGACAGGGGTATCAGCCC. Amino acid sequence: CASSPPGQGYQP. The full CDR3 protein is CASSPPGQGYQPQHF.

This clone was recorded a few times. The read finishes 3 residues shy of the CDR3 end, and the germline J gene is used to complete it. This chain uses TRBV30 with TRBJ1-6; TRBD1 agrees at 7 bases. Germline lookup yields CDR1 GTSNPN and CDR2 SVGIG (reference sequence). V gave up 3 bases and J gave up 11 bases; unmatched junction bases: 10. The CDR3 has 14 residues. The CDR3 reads CAWRTGNFNTPLHF. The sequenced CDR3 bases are TGTGCCTGGAGGACAGGGAATTTCAACACACCC.

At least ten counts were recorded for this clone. The CDR3 DNA, read in part, is TGCAGTGCTAATCCGGGGGGGCAAGAGACC. Translated: CSANPGGQET. The entire CDR3 sequence reads CSANPGGQETQYF. V usage is TRBV20-1 and J usage is TRBJ2-5; 8 positions match TRBD2. The read ends 3 residues shy of where the CDR3 ends; the end is completed using the germline J gene. J gave up 2 bases and V 4 bases, and 3 bases lay outside the gene matches. Germline assignment: CDR1 DFQATT and CDR2 SNEGSKA (reference sequence). CDR3 size: 13 residues.

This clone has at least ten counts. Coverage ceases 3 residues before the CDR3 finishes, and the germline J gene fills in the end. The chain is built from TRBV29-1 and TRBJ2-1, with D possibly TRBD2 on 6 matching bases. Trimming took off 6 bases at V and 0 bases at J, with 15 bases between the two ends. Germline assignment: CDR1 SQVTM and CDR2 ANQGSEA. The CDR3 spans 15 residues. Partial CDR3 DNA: TGCAGCGTCCGGACTACCTTGAGCTCCTACAATGAG. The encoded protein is CSVRTTLSSYNE. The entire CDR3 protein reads CSVRTTLSSYNEQFF.

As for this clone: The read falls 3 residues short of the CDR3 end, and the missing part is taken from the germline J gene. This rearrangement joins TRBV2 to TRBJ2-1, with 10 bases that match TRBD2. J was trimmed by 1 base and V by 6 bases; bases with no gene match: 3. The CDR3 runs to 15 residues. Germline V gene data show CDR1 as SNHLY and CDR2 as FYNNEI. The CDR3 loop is CASRALAGSYNEQFF. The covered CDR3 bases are TGTGCCAGCAGGGCACTAGCGGGATCCTACAATGAG.

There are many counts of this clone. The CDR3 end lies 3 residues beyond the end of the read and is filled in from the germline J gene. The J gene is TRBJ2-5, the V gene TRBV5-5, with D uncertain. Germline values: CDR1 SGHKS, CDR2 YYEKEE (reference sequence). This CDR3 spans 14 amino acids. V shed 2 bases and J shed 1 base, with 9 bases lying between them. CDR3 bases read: TGTGCCAGCAGCTTCCGGGTAGCCCAAGAGACC. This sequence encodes CASSFRVAQET. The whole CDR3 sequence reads CASSFRVAQETQYF.

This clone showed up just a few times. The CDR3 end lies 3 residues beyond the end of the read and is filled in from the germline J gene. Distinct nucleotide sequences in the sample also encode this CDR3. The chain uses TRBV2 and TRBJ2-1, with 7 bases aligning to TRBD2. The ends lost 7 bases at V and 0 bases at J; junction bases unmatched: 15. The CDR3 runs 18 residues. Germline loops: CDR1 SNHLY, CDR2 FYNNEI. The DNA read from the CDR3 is TGTGCCAGCACCATCCTCCCTCTAGCGGATAGCTCCTACAATGAG. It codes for CASTILPLADSSYNE. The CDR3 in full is CASTILPLADSSYNEQFF.

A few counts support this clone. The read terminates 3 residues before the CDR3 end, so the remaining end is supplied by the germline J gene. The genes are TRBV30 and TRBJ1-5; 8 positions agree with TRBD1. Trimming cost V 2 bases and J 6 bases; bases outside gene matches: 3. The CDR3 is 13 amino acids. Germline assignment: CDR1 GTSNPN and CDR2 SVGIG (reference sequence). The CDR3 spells CAWSRQGSQPQHF. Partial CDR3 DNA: TGTGCCTGGAGTAGACAGGGGTCTCAGCCC.